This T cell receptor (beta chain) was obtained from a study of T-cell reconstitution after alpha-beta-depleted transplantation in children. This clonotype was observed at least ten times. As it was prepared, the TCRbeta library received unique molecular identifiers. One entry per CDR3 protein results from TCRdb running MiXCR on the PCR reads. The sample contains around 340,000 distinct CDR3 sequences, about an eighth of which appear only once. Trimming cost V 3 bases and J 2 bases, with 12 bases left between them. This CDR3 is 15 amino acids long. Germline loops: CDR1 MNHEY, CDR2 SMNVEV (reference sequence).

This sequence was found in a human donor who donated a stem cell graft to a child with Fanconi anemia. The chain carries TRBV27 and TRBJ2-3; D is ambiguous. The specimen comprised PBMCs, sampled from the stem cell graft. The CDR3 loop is CASSFGSPDTDTQYF. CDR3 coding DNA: TGTGCCAGCAGTTTTGGCAGCCCCGACACAGATACGCAGTATTTT.